The rows below give T cell receptor beta chains drawn from one sample of a study of cytomegalovirus exposure and HLA in healthy donors. Profiling relied on immunoSEQ multiplex PCR, and the TCRdb table lists in-frame clones only, not all of them. The table lists fewer than 200,000 clones, approximately 82% of them singletons. The sequencing input was PBMCs. These receptors were obtained from a man aged 40-55 years in good health and CMV-seropositive. The CDR3 runs from the conserved cysteine through the conserved F or W. Fields, in order: clone size, V gene, D gene, J gene, CDR3 protein, CDR3 DNA. The D gene is left open where the match is weak. Size values are once, few and many counts, or a class for expanded clones, and some rows have none.

NA	TRBV7-2	NA	TRBJ2-7	CASSTGVGSEQYF	TGTGCCAGCAGCACGGGTGTTGGATCCGAGCAGTACTTC
NA	TRBV6-5	NA	TRBJ2-4	CASSYSEVAKNIQYF	TGTGCCAGCAGTTACTCGGAGGTAGCCAAAAACATTCAGTACTTC
NA	TRBV18	TRBD1	TRBJ1-2	CASSPPSVRTGYGYGYTF	TGTGCCAGCTCACCACCCTCCGTTCGGACAGGGTATGGCTATGGCTACACCTTC
NA	TRBV19	NA	TRBJ1-2	CASSIDPGVNYGYTF	TGTGCCAGTAGTATAGATCCGGGGGTAAACTATGGCTACACCTTC
NA	TRBV11-2	NA	TRBJ1-5	CASSAGRGPNQPQHF	TGTGCCAGCAGCGCTGGCAGGGGCCCCAATCAGCCCCAGCATTTT
NA	TRBV6-5	NA	TRBJ2-1	CASRPGQHNEQFF	TGTGCCAGCAGGCCGGGACAACACAATGAGCAGTTCTTC
once	TRBV29-1	NA	TRBJ1-2	CSVRRGRDYGYTF	TGCAGCGTTCGAAGGGGTAGGGACTATGGCTACACCTTC
medium-sized	TRBV19	TRBD1	TRBJ1-2	CASSLGQGDGYTF	TGTGCCAGTAGTTTGGGACAGGGGGATGGCTACACCTTC
NA	TRBV6-5	NA	TRBJ1-3	CASSLTRLSSGNTIYF	TGTGCCAGCAGTTTAACCAGACTAAGCTCTGGAAACACCATATATTTT
NA	TRBV5-1	TRBD1	TRBJ1-1	CASSLRQGALTLNTEAFF	TGCGCCAGCAGCTTGCGCCAGGGGGCCCTTACTTTGAACACTGAAGCTTTCTTT
NA	TRBV6-5	NA	TRBJ2-7	CASSLDGQTYEQYF	TGTGCCAGCAGCCTGGACGGACAGACCTACGAGCAGTACTTC
NA	TRBV10-3	NA	TRBJ1-2	CAISEGGLSYTF	TGTGCCATCAGTGAGGGGGGACTGAGCTACACCTTC
NA	TRBV18	NA	TRBJ1-5	CASSPPSGDQPQHF	TGTGCCAGCTCACCCCCGTCAGGGGATCAGCCCCAGCATTTT
NA	TRBV9	NA	TRBJ1-1	CASSVSQNTEAFF	TGTGCCAGCAGCGTCTCACAGAACACTGAAGCTTTCTTT
NA	TRBV6-5	TRBD1	TRBJ2-5	CASSYYPRTGLETQYF	TGTGCCAGCAGTTACTACCCGAGGACAGGGTTAGAGACCCAGTACTTC
NA	TRBV21-1	NA	TRBJ2-6	CASSKYRDYFGVSGANVLTF	TGTGCCAGCAGCAAATACAGGGATTATTTTGGGGTCTCTGGGGCCAACGTCCTGACTTTC
few	TRBV27	NA	TRBJ1-5	CASSLSSGSNQPQHF	TGTGCCAGCAGTTTATCATCAGGGTCGAATCAGCCCCAGCATTTT
NA	TRBV18	NA	TRBJ2-7	CASSAGIYEQYF	TGTGCCAGCTCGGCCGGGATCTACGAGCAGTACTTC
once	TRBV4-2	TRBD1	TRBJ2-7	CASSQPLADRGGGEQYF	TGTGCCAGCAGCCAACCCCTAGCGGACAGGGGAGGGGGCGAGCAGTACTTC
few	TRBV30	TRBD2	TRBJ2-7	CAWSVGGGEQYF	TGTGCCTGGAGTGTTGGGGGGGGAGAGCAGTACTTC
NA	TRBV29-1	NA	TRBJ1-2	CSVDVPGNYGYTF	TGCAGCGTTGACGTCCCGGGGAACTATGGCTACACCTTC
NA	TRBV21-1	NA	TRBJ2-5	CASSREGASQETQYF	TGTGCCAGCAGCAGGGAGGGCGCATCTCAAGAGACCCAGTACTTC
NA	TRBV9	TRBD2	TRBJ2-7	CASSANQTSGATYEQYF	TGTGCCAGCAGCGCAAACCAGACTAGCGGGGCTACCTACGAGCAGTACTTC
NA	TRBV9	NA	TRBJ2-3	CASSVDTSDTQYF	TGTGCCAGCAGCGTAGACACTAGCGATACGCAGTATTTT
NA	TRBV5-1	NA	TRBJ2-7	CASRRQGTKHEQYF	TGCGCCAGCCGTCGACAGGGGACTAAGCACGAGCAGTACTTC
NA	TRBV19	NA	TRBJ1-3	CASSNSRTLNTIYF	TGTGCCAGTAGTAATTCGAGGACTCTTAACACCATATATTTT
NA	TRBV5-1	NA	TRBJ1-2	CASSPSPTGANYGYTF	TGCGCCAGCAGCCCCTCTCCCACAGGCGCTAACTATGGCTACACCTTC
few	TRBV27	NA	TRBJ1-6	CASSPSSYNSPLHF	TGTGCCAGCAGTCCCTCCTCCTATAATTCACCCCTCCACTTT
few	TRBV5-4	TRBD1	TRBJ2-7	CASSWDRSYEQYF	TGTGCCAGCAGCTGGGACAGGAGCTACGAGCAGTACTTC
NA	TRBV18	NA	TRBJ2-7	CASSQGVVEQYF	TGTGCCAGCTCACAGGGGGTGGTCGAGCAGTACTTC
NA	TRBV5-4	TRBD2	TRBJ2-2	CASSPSSGRGTGELFF	TGTGCCAGCAGCCCATCCAGCGGGAGAGGTACCGGGGAGCTGTTTTTT
NA	TRBV7-3	TRBD1	TRBJ2-7	CASSLGTGGFYEQYF	TGTGCCAGCAGCTTGGGGACAGGGGGCTTCTACGAGCAGTACTTC
NA	TRBV2	NA	TRBJ2-6	CASDRSGANVLTF	TGTGCCAGCGACAGGTCTGGGGCCAACGTCCTGACTTTC
NA	TRBV19	TRBD1	TRBJ1-5	CASSADRVQPQHF	TGTGCCAGTAGCGCCGACAGGGTACAGCCCCAGCATTTT
NA	TRBV28	TRBD2	TRBJ2-5	CASSFSGTSIETQYF	TGTGCCAGCAGTTTCTCCGGGACTAGCATAGAGACCCAGTACTTC
NA	TRBV7-9	TRBD1	TRBJ1-2	CASSGTGYHYGYTF	TGTGCCAGCAGCGGGACAGGGTATCACTATGGCTACACCTTC
NA	TRBV7-2	NA	TRBJ2-3	CASSPRRADTQYF	TGTGCCAGCAGCCCCCGCAGGGCGGATACGCAGTATTTT
NA	TRBV5-6	NA	TRBJ2-1	CASSLGPPSSYNEQFF	TGTGCCAGCAGCTTGGGGCCACCAAGCTCCTACAATGAGCAGTTCTTC
NA	TRBV6-5	TRBD2	TRBJ2-1	CASSFSGSSYNEQFF	TGTGCCAGCAGTTTTAGCGGGAGCTCCTACAATGAGCAGTTCTTC
NA	TRBV4-2	NA	TRBJ1-2	CASSQAGGNGYTF	TGTGCCAGCAGCCAAGCGGGGGGAAACGGCTACACCTTC
NA	TRBV5-1	NA	TRBJ2-7	CASSLSSGHQVNYEQYF	TGCGCCAGCAGCTTGAGCTCGGGACACCAAGTTAACTACGAGCAGTACTTC
NA	TRBV28	NA	TRBJ1-5	CASSLGSGTGQRPQHF	TGTGCCAGCAGTTTAGGGTCGGGTACAGGACAACGGCCCCAGCATTTT
NA	TRBV5-1	TRBD2	TRBJ2-7	CASSLGAGGTYEQYF	TGCGCCAGCAGCTTGGGAGCGGGAGGGACCTACGAGCAGTACTTC
NA	TRBV29-1	NA	TRBJ1-2	CSVEESPELYGYTF	TGCAGCGTTGAAGAGTCGCCCGAACTCTATGGCTACACCTTC
once	TRBV9	NA	TRBJ1-2	CASSVDGDGANYGYTF	TGTGCCAGCAGCGTAGACGGGGATGGGGCTAACTATGGCTACACCTTC
few	TRBV28	NA	TRBJ1-1	CASSRGVGAFF	TGTGCCAGCAGCAGGGGTGTGGGAGCTTTCTTT
once	TRBV5-8	NA	TRBJ2-7	CASMGAYEQYF	TGTGCCAGCATGGGAGCCTACGAGCAGTACTTC
NA	TRBV4-1	TRBD2	TRBJ2-3	CASSRAGGPGDTQYF	TGCGCCAGCAGCCGAGCGGGAGGGCCAGGGGATACGCAGTATTTT
NA	TRBV2	NA	TRBJ2-5	CASSGSEGGETQYF	TGTGCCAGCAGCGGGAGTGAGGGAGGAGAGACCCAGTACTTC
NA	TRBV2	TRBD1	TRBJ1-5	CASSRGQGANQPQHF	TGTGCCAGCAGTCGGGGACAGGGGGCGAATCAGCCCCAGCATTTT
few	TRBV11-2	TRBD1	TRBJ1-1	CASSSAGQGATEAFF	TGTGCCAGCAGCTCCGCGGGACAGGGGGCAACTGAAGCTTTCTTT
NA	TRBV7-9	NA	TRBJ1-2	CASSKREYTF	TGTGCCAGCAGCAAAAGGGAGTACACCTTC
NA	TRBV13	NA	TRBJ1-2	CASSRGSDGYTF	TGTGCCAGCAGCCGAGGATCGGATGGCTACACCTTC
NA	TRBV9	NA	TRBJ2-7	CASSVAPAVTYEQYF	TGTGCCAGCAGCGTAGCTCCCGCGGTTACCTACGAGCAGTACTTC
few	TRBV15	NA	TRBJ1-1	CATSRDPGLATEAFF	TGTGCCACCAGCAGAGATCCCGGGTTGGCGACTGAAGCTTTCTTT
NA	TRBV18	TRBD1	TRBJ1-5	CASSPFDRERQPQHF	TGTGCCAGCTCACCATTCGACAGGGAACGCCAGCCCCAGCATTTT
NA	TRBV2	TRBD1	TRBJ1-5	CASSEWDRAQSPQHF	TGTGCCAGCAGTGAATGGGACAGGGCGCAATCGCCCCAGCATTTT
once	TRBV18	TRBD1	TRBJ2-6	CASSPPDRDSGANVLTF	TGTGCCAGCTCACCACCGGACAGGGATTCTGGGGCCAACGTCCTGACTTTC
few	TRBV5-1	NA	TRBJ2-2	CASKGGAPNTGELFF	TGCGCCAGCAAAGGGGGAGCCCCGAACACCGGGGAGCTGTTTTTT